This T cell receptor beta chain appears in the sequencing data of a study of blood T cells in healthy people across ages. At the level of the study: Per two T cells, template switching captured roughly one barcoded beta molecule. Study findings and constraints: Higher diversity, along with more naive CD4+ cells, distinguished long-lived donors from aged donors. Observed TCR beta diversity showed a strong correlation with the percentage of naive T cells as measured by flow cytometry.

Sample-barcoded 5' priming and a J-beta primer mix drove a second PCR of about 7 to 12 cycles. TCRdb passed the 5' RACE reads through MiXCR, listing each CDR3 protein once. Of approximately 700,000 distinct CDR3 sequences listed, roughly 32% were seen once; the top ten hold roughly 15%. V shed 7 bases and J 7 bases; nucleotides not matched to a gene: 9. Germline CDR1 and CDR2: SNHLY and FYNNEI. This CDR3 is 15 amino acids long. This clonotype showed up many times. What it recognizes is unknown. Per sample, no less than 5 micrograms of total RNA were extracted. Sequencing used blood. The chain is built from TRBV2 and TRBJ2-1; 11 bases fit TRBD2. The receptor's source is a woman older than 75 in good health. In DNA, the CDR3 is TGTGCCAGCAAGAAGGTAGCGGGGGGGCCTAATGAGCAGTTCTTC. Translation gives CASKKVAGGPNEQFF.